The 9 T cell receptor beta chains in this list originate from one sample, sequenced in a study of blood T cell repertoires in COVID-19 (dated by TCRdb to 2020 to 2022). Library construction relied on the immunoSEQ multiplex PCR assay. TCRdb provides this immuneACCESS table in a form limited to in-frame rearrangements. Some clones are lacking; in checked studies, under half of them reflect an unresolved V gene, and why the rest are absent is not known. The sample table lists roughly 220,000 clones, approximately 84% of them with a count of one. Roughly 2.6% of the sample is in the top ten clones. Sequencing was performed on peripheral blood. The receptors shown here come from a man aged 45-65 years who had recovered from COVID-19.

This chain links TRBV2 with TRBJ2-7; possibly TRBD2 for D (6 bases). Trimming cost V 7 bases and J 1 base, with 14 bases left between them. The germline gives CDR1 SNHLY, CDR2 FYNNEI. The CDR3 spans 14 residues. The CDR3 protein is CASIRDAGSYEQYF. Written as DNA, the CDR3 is TGTGCCAGCATTCGGGATGCGGGATCCTACGAGCAGTACTTC.

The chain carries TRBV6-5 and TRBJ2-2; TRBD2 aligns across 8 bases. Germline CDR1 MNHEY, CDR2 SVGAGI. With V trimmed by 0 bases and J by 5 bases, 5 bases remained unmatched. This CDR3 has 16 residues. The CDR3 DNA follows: TGTGCCAGCAGTTACTCGTCCAGCGGGGGAACCGGGGAGCTGTTTTTT. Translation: CASSYSSSGGTGELFF.

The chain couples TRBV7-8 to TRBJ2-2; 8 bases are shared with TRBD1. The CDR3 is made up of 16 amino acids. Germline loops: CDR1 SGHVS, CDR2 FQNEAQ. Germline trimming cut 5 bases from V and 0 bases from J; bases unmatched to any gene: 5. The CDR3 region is CASSLGQGANTGELFF. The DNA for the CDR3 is TGTGCCAGCAGCCTTGGACAGGGTGCGAACACCGGGGAGCTGTTTTTT.

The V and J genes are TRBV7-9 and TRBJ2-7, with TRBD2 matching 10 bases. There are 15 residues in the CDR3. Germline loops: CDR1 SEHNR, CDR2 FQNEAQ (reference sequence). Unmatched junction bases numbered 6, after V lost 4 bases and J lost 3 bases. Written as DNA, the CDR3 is TGTGCCAGCAGCTCTAGCGGGAGCTCACACTACGAGCAGTACTTC. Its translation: CASSSSGSSHYEQYF.

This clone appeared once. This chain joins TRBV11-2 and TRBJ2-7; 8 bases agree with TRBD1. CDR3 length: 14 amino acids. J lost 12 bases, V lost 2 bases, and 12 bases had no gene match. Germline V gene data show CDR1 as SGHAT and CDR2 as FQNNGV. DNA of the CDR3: TGTGCCAGCAGCTTAACTCGGACAGGGAGAGGGGCGTACTTC. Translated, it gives CASSLTRTGRGAYF.

Written as DNA, the CDR3 is TGTGCTAGTGGTTTAGGGACAGGGCGGGACAATGAGCAGTTCTTC. Protein: CASGLGTGRDNEQFF. The chain couples TRBV12-5 to TRBJ2-1; 9 bases agree with TRBD1. Germline V CDR1 and CDR2: LGHNT, FRNRAP. V shed 3 bases and J 5 bases; nucleotides not matched to a gene: 5. The CDR3 spans 15 residues.

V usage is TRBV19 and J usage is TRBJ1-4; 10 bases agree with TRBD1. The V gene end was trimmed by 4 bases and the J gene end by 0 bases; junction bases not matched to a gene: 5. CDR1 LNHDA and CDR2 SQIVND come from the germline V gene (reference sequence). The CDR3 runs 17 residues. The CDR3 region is CASSSRDRGATNEKLFF. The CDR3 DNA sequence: TGTGCCAGTAGTAGCCGGGACAGGGGAGCAACTAATGAAAAACTGTTTTTT.

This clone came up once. The CDR3 here is CASSQDRAGEQFF. The CDR3 DNA reads as TGTGCCAGCAGCCAGGACAGGGCGGGTGAGCAGTTCTTC. The chain joins TRBV7-9 to TRBJ2-1, with 8 bases fitting TRBD1. The CDR3 is 13 residues long. The ends lost 5 bases at V and 9 bases at J; junction bases unmatched: 6. The germline V gene encodes CDR1 SEHNR and CDR2 FQNEAQ (reference sequence). The full variable domain, completed using reference TRBV7-9 and TRBJ2-1, is DTGVSQNPRHKITKRGQNVTFRCDPISEHNRLYWYRQTLGQGPEFLTYFQNEAQLEKSRLLSDRFSAERPKGSFSTLEIQRTEQGDSAMYLCASSQDRAGEQFFGPGTRLTVL.

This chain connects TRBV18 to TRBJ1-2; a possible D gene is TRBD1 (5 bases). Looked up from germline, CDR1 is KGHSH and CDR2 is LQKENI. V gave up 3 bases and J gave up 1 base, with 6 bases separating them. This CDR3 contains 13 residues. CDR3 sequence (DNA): TGTGCCAGCTCACCGACAGATAACTATGGCTACACCTTC. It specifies CASSPTDNYGYTF.